The following is a T cell receptor beta chain sequence with its context. Per germline, CDR1 SNHLY and CDR2 FYNNEI. The CDR3 runs to 16 residues. V lost 0 bases and J 7 bases, leaving 18 bases between the germline ends. The data derive from a study of cytomegalovirus exposure and HLA in healthy donors. The study ran its PCR with 60 Vbeta and 13 Jbeta primers. Clones were read by immunoSEQ multiplex PCR, and TCRdb kept only the in-frame ones, dropping some. The sample includes about 300,000 clones, 80% to 90% seen only once; the top ten take roughly 4%. At sampling all donors were nominally healthy, likely with unrecorded immune exposures.

The sequenced material came from PBMCs. This sequence joins TRBV2 and TRBJ2-5; D is undetermined. The origin of this receptor is a man aged 35 to 55 in good health and CMV-seropositive. The CDR3 loop is CASSEALRANPRTQYF. CDR3 DNA sequence: TGTGCCAGCAGTGAAGCGCTTCGAGCAAACCCGAGGACCCAGTACTTC.